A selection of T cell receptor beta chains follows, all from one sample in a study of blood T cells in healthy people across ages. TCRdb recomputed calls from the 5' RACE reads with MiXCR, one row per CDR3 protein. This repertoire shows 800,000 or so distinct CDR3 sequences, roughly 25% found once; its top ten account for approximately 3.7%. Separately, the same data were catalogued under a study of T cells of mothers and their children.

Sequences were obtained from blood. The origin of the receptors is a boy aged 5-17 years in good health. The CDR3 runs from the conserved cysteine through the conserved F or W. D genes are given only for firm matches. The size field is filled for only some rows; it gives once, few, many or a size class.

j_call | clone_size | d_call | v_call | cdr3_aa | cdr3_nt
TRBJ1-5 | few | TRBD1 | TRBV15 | CATSRGRDRLSNQPQHF | TGTGCCACCAGCAGAGGCCGGGACAGGTTAAGCAATCAGCCCCAGCATTTT
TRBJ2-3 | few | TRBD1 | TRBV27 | CASRSTGPDTQYF | TGTGCCAGCAGATCGACAGGGCCAGATACGCAGTATTTT
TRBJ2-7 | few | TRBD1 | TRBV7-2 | CASSIGTAIYEQYF | TGTGCCAGCAGCATCGGGACAGCCATATACGAGCAGTACTTC
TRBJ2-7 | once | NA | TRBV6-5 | CASSLTPNSHEQYF | TGTGCCAGCAGCTTGACACCGAACTCCCACGAGCAGTACTTC
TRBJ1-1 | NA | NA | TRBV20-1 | CSATTMNTEAFF | TGCAGTGCTACCACTATGAACACTGAAGCTTTCTTT
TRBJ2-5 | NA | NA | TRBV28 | CASSTKPGQIDETQYF | TGTGCCAGCAGTACAAAGCCGGGACAAATAGACGAGACCCAGTACTTC
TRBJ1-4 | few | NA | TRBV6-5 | CASRDTATNEKLFF | TGTGCCAGCAGGGACACAGCAACTAATGAAAAACTGTTTTTT
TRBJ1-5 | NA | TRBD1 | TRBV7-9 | CASSLRTGVSNQPQHF | TGTGCCAGCAGCTTAAGGACAGGGGTTAGCAATCAGCCCCAGCATTTT
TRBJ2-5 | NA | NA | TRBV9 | CASSVEGAWETQYF | TGTGCCAGCAGCGTGGAGGGGGCTTGGGAGACCCAGTACTTC
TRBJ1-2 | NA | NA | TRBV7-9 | CASSLVAAGEDYTF | TGTGCCAGCAGCTTAGTGGCGGCAGGGGAAGACTACACCTTC
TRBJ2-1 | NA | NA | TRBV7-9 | CASSLSTREGWNEQFF | TGTGCCAGCAGCTTATCAACGAGAGAGGGATGGAATGAGCAGTTCTTC
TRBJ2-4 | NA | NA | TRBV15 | CATSRQALQADIQYF | TGTGCCACCAGCAGACAGGCCCTGCAGGCTGACATTCAGTACTTC
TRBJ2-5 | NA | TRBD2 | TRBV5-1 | CASRLNPSGGGQETQYF | TGCGCCAGCAGGCTAAACCCAAGCGGCGGGGGCCAAGAGACCCAGTACTTC
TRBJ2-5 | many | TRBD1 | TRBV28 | CASSDRGLQETQYF | TGTGCCAGCAGTGACAGGGGGCTCCAAGAGACCCAGTACTTC
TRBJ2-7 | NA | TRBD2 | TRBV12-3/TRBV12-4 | CASTRASGTPSYEQYF | TGTGCCAGCACGAGGGCTAGCGGGACCCCGTCCTACGAGCAGTACTTC
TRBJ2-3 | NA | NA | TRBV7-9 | CASSLGLVLSTDTQYF | TGTGCCAGCAGCTTAGGTCTGGTACTAAGCACAGATACGCAGTATTTT